A selection of T cell receptor beta chains follows, all from one sample in a study of vaccination effects on CD4 cells after COVID-19. Produced via immunoSEQ multiplex PCR; TCRdb's table is partial and in-frame only. The table lists about 28,000 clones, 55% to 85% of them singletons. These TCRs are of unknown antigen specificity. The sequences come from CD4+ T cells from PBMCs cultured with HCoV-NL63 spike peptides, collected after COVID-19 vaccination. The source of these receptors is a human donor who received a COVID-19 vaccine. The CDR3 runs from the conserved cysteine through the conserved F or W. The D gene is left open where the match is weak. Size values are once, few and many counts, or a class for expanded clones, and some rows have none.

j_gene,d_gene,abundance,v_gene,CDR3nt,CDR3aa
TRBJ1-1,.,.,TRBV29-1,TGCAGCGTTGGGGGTTTGGGGAACACTGAAGCTTTCTTT,CSVGGLGNTEAFF
TRBJ1-5,TRBD1,.,TRBV6-6,TGTGCCAGCAGTTACCGAGACAGGGCACGTCAGCCCCAGCATTTT,CASSYRDRARQPQHF
TRBJ1-3,.,.,TRBV7-8,TGTGCCAGCAGCTTAAACACTGGCTCTGGAAACACCATATATTTT,CASSLNTGSGNTIYF
TRBJ2-4,.,.,TRBV6-2/TRBV6-3,TGTGCCAGCAGCCCGACTAGGGCGGCCAAAAACATTCAGTACTTC,CASSPTRAAKNIQYF
TRBJ2-7,.,.,TRBV5-1,TGCGCCAGCAGCTCGGGGCAGGATCTATCCGAGCAGTACTTC,CASSSGQDLSEQYF
TRBJ1-2,.,.,TRBV6-5,TGTGCCAGCATCACAGATCACAACTATGGCTACACCTTC,CASITDHNYGYTF
TRBJ2-3,.,few,TRBV4-1,TGCGCCAGCAGAGATACAGGGTTGGTGCTAACAGATACGCAGTATTTT,CASRDTGLVLTDTQYF
TRBJ1-5,.,.,TRBV23-1,TGCGCCAGCAGTCTACAAAACCCGAATCAGCCCCAGCATTTT,CASSLQNPNQPQHF
TRBJ1-1,.,.,TRBV6-5,TGTGCCAGCAGAACAGGGCGATGGGCTGAAGCTTTCTTT,CASRTGRWAEAFF
TRBJ1-4,.,.,TRBV19,TGTGCCAGTAGTATCGGGTTTCGGGGGTTTGCAACTAATGAAAAACTGTTTTTT,CASSIGFRGFATNEKLFF
TRBJ2-3,.,few,TRBV5-1,TGCGCCAGCAGCTTGGCCGGGACAGATACGCAGTATTTT,CASSLAGTDTQYF
TRBJ1-2,.,.,TRBV10-1,TGCGCCAGCAGCTGGGACGGCAACTATGGCTACACCTTC,CASSWDGNYGYTF
TRBJ2-7,TRBD1,medium-sized,TRBV6-1,TGTGCCAGCAGTGAATTAGGACAGGGGGCCTACGAGCAGTACTTC,CASSELGQGAYEQYF
TRBJ2-5,.,.,TRBV10-3,TGTGCCATCAGTGATCGTGAACAGGGATCTAAGGAGACCCAGTACTTC,CAISDREQGSKETQYF
TRBJ2-2,TRBD1,.,TRBV10-2,TGCGCCGGCACCCAGGGACAGGGGAACACCGGGGAGCTGTTTTTT,CAGTQGQGNTGELFF
TRBJ1-2,.,.,TRBV10-2,TGCGCCAGCAGTGATCCCTATGGCTACACCTTC,CASSDPYGYTF
TRBJ2-7,.,.,TRBV27,TGTGCCAGCAGTTTATCGAGAGGGGATCTGGGGGAGCAGTACTTC,CASSLSRGDLGEQYF
TRBJ2-1,TRBD2,few,TRBV5-6,TGTGCCAGCAGCTTGGCCCGGCGGGAGAGGGGCAATGAGCAGTTCTTC,CASSLARRERGNEQFF
TRBJ2-2,TRBD2,.,TRBV23-1,TGCGCCAGCAGTCAATTCAGGCTAGCGGATCACACCGGGGAGCTGTTTTTT,CASSQFRLADHTGELFF
TRBJ2-6,.,.,TRBV3-1/TRBV3-2,TGTGCCAGCAGCCAGGGGACGAAGGTGGGACCTGGGGCCAACGTCCTGACTTTC,CASSQGTKVGPGANVLTF
TRBJ2-4,.,.,TRBV6-6,TGTGCCAGCGCCACTTTGACAGGAGAGTACTTC,CASATLTGEYF
TRBJ1-3,.,.,TRBV19,TGTGCCAGTAGTTTGGTGGTTAGCTCTGGAAACACCATATATTTT,CASSLVVSSGNTIYF
TRBJ2-6,.,.,TRBV6-2/TRBV6-3,TGTGCCAGCAGTTACTCCCCATCTGGGGCCAACGTCCTGACTTTC,CASSYSPSGANVLTF
TRBJ2-3,TRBD2,few,TRBV11-2,TGTGCCAGCAGCTTAGAGACTAGCGGGAGTTATAATACGCAGTATTTT,CASSLETSGSYNTQYF
TRBJ2-5,.,.,TRBV10-3,TGTGCCATCAGTGAGTCGGACCGCCAAGAGACCCAGTACTTC,CAISESDRQETQYF
TRBJ1-4,.,.,TRBV7-9,TGTGCCAGCAGCTTGTTACAGACTAATGAAAAACTGTTTTTT,CASSLLQTNEKLFF
TRBJ2-5,.,.,TRBV29-1,TGCAGCGTTGAAGGGCGGTACCAAGAGACCCAGTACTTC,CSVEGRYQETQYF
TRBJ1-4,TRBD1,.,TRBV5-8,TGTGCCAGCACCCCACGACAGGGTTCGGGTGAAAAACTGTTTTTT,CASTPRQGSGEKLFF
TRBJ1-4,TRBD1,.,TRBV19,TGTGCCAGTAGGGGGACAGGGGAGGTTGAAAAACTGTTTTTT,CASRGTGEVEKLFF
TRBJ2-7,.,.,TRBV11-2,TGTGCCAGCAGCTTTGCGGGGGCTTACGAGCAGTACTTC,CASSFAGAYEQYF
TRBJ2-5,TRBD2,.,TRBV7-2,TGTGCCAGCAGCTCACAGGTTTTACTAGCGGGAGGGGAGACCCAGTACTTC,CASSSQVLLAGGETQYF
TRBJ1-2,.,once,TRBV15,TGTGCCACCAGCAGAGACCTAAACACTAACTATGGCTACACCTTC,CATSRDLNTNYGYTF
TRBJ1-5,.,.,TRBV7-9,TGTGCCAGCAGCACCGGGACTCTCTATAGCAATCAGCCCCAGCATTTT,CASSTGTLYSNQPQHF
TRBJ1-1,.,.,TRBV7-9,TGTGCCAGCAGCTTACCCAGGGAGGGAATGAACACTGAAGCTTTCTTT,CASSLPREGMNTEAFF
TRBJ2-2,.,few,TRBV7-9,TGTGCCAGCAGCTTTTTAGCAGGTAGCGCCGGGGAGCTGTTTTTT,CASSFLAGSAGELFF
TRBJ2-7,.,.,TRBV29-1,TGCAGCATACTGGGGGACCGAGTAACCTACGAGCAGTACTTC,CSILGDRVTYEQYF
TRBJ1-1,TRBD1,.,TRBV18,TGTGCCAGCCGACAGGGGAACGGGAACACTGAAGCTTTCTTT,CASRQGNGNTEAFF
TRBJ2-5,.,once,TRBV5-1,TGCGCCAGCAGCTTGGTACCGTTAGGCCAAGAGACCCAGTACTTC,CASSLVPLGQETQYF
TRBJ2-1,TRBD2,.,TRBV19,TGTGCCAGTAGATCTATAGCGGGGGGTTTGAATGAGCAGTTCTTC,CASRSIAGGLNEQFF
TRBJ1-5,.,.,TRBV3-1/TRBV3-2,TGTGCCAGCAGCCAAGATAGCGTCAGTCAGCCCCAGCATTTT,CASSQDSVSQPQHF
TRBJ1-2,.,few,TRBV7-2,TGTGCCAGCACTCTTAACCCGACTAGTGGCTACACCTTC,CASTLNPTSGYTF
TRBJ2-5,.,.,TRBV29-1,TGCAGCGTCCCGGAGGGGGGAAACCAAGAGACCCAGTACTTC,CSVPEGGNQETQYF
TRBJ1-1,.,.,TRBV18,TGTGCCAGCTCACCAATCCGACAGTCATCAGCCACTGAAGCTTTCTTT,CASSPIRQSSATEAFF